These 8 T cell receptor beta chains were sequenced from one sample in a study of cytomegalovirus exposure and HLA in healthy donors. The PCR made use of 60 Vbeta and 13 Jbeta primers. Measured with immunoSEQ multiplex PCR; TCRdb has only the in-frame clones, and not every one. In the table there are 150,000 to 200,000 clones, around 80% of which are singletons. Sequenced sample: PBMCs. These receptors were obtained from a young woman in good health and CMV-seronegative.

V is TRBV7-8 and J is TRBJ1-1; tentative D call: TRBD1 (6 bases). Germline CDR1 and CDR2: SGHVS and FQNEAQ. This CDR3 spans 12 amino acids. V was pared by 5 bases and J by 10 bases, with 14 bases between. CDR3 protein: CASSPRGGAAFF. The DNA of the CDR3 is TGTGCCAGCAGCCCGAGAGGGGGAGCAGCTTTCTTT.

The chain joins TRBV18 to TRBJ2-7; 8 bases are shared with TRBD1. Trimming at V came to 6 bases and at J to 6 bases, leaving 4 bases not matched to a gene. Germline CDR1 reads KGHSH; CDR2 reads LQKENI. This CDR3 is built from 12 residues. For the CDR3, the DNA is TGTGCCAGCTCCGGACAGGGTGGCGAGCAGTACTTC. Its translation is CASSGQGGEQYF.

The V call is TRBV2, the J call TRBJ2-7, with a possible D match to TRBD2 (5 bases). CDR1 and CDR2 from the germline V gene are SNHLY and FYNNEI. The germline V and J ends were trimmed by 3 bases and 7 bases, with 13 bases remaining between them. CDR3 size: 13 residues. The CDR3 coding sequence is TGTGCCAGCAGTGATGGAGGAAGCGAGGAGCAGTACTTC. Residues: CASSDGGSEEQYF.

J is TRBJ1-2 and V is TRBV12-5; TRBD1 aligns across 12 bases. Germline CDR1 and CDR2: LGHNT and FRNRAP. There are 14 residues in the CDR3. J was trimmed by 3 bases and V by 9 bases; bases with no gene match: 5. As DNA, the CDR3 is TGTGCTAGGGGACAGGGGGCAGGGGACTATGGCTACACCTTC. Amino acids: CARGQGAGDYGYTF.

The chain has TRBV27 and TRBJ2-3; D is perhaps TRBD2 (6 bases). Per the germline V gene, CDR1 is MNHEY and CDR2 is SMNVEV (reference sequence). The CDR3 is 15 residues long. V lost 2 bases, J lost 5 bases, and 14 bases lay in between. This CDR3 is CASSLVTGRKDTQYF. CDR3 bases: TGTGCCAGCAGTTTAGTAACCGGGAGAAAAGATACGCAGTATTTT.

The V gene is TRBV28, the J gene TRBJ1-5; D gene ambiguous. V gave up 4 bases and J gave up 6 bases, with 16 bases separating them. This CDR3 has 15 residues. Germline V gene data show CDR1 as MDHEN and CDR2 as SYDVKM. The CDR3 sequence: CASSSLGEAGQPQHF. CDR3 bases: TGTGCCAGCAGTTCGCTTGGGGAAGCGGGTCAGCCCCAGCATTTT.

V usage is TRBV7-8 and J usage is TRBJ1-6; TRBD1 is a possible D gene (6 bases). The CDR3 runs to 17 residues. V was shortened by 5 bases and J by 9 bases, with 23 bases between the two germline ends. Germline assignment: CDR1 SGHVS and CDR2 FQNEAQ. In DNA, the CDR3 is TGTGCCAGCAGCCAACTAAGACCGCAAACAGGGAGTTCACCCCTCCACTTT. It codes for CASSQLRPQTGSSPLHF.

This chain joins TRBV28 and TRBJ2-1, with 10 bases fitting TRBD1. V shed 5 bases and J 10 bases; nucleotides not matched to a gene: 11. Germline CDR1 and CDR2: MDHEN and SYDVKM. This CDR3 is built from 15 residues. In nucleotides, the CDR3 is TGTGCCAGCAGTATCCGGGACAGGGGAAGTGACGAGCAGTTCTTC. It codes for CASSIRDRGSDEQFF. Supplemented by reference TRBV28 and TRBJ2-1, the full variable domain reads DVKVTQSSRYLVKRTGEKVFLECVQDMDHENMFWYRQDPGLGLRLIYFSYDVKMKEKGDIPEGYSVSREKKERFSLILESASTNQTSMYLCASSIRDRGSDEQFFGPGTRLTVL.